Reported below is one T cell receptor (beta chain). V was clipped by 1 base and J by 5 bases, with 9 bases between them. Per the germline V gene, CDR1 is SGDLS and CDR2 is YYNGEE. This CDR3 contains 14 residues. The data were obtained in a study of tumor-infiltrating lymphocytes in localized non-small cell lung cancer. The overall study: Each patient gave resected tumor and non-adjacent uninvolved lung tissue.

Libraries were prepared by immunoSEQ multiplex PCR; TCRdb keeps only in-frame clonotypes and omits some of them. The sample holds some 10,000 clones, roughly 89% seen once. Source material: lung tumor tissue. The V call is TRBV9, the J call TRBJ2-2, with D tentatively TRBD1 (6 bases). The clonotype originates from a human donor with non-small cell lung cancer. For the CDR3, the DNA is TGTGCCAGCAGCGTAAAAACAGGGACCGGGGAGCTGTTTTTT. It yields the protein CASSVKTGTGELFF.